A single sample is the source of the 26 T cell receptor beta chains below, sequenced in a study of CD8 T cells in Susac syndrome. Reverse transcription of roughly 0.45 to 1 ug RNA was performed with random hexamers. TCRdb used MiXCR to reprocess the immunoSEQ multiplex PCR reads, holding one entry per CDR3 protein. In the table there are tens of thousands of distinct CDR3 sequences, roughly 93% of which are singletons. The material sequenced was CD4+ T cells from PBMCs. These receptor sequences come from a human donor with Susac syndrome.

The J gene is TRBJ2-7, the V gene TRBV12-3 or TRBV12-4; maybe TRBD2 (6 bases). This CDR3 has 13 amino acids. Trimming stripped 5 bases from V and 1 base from J, with 9 bases between. In DNA, the CDR3 is TGTGCCAGCAGTGTTCGGGGGTCCTACGAGCAGTACTTC. Encoded protein: CASSVRGSYEQYF.

The chain is built from TRBV3-1 and TRBJ2-5; TRBD2 matches at 11 bases. The germline V gene has CDR1 LGHDT and CDR2 YNNKEL (reference sequence). J lost 7 bases, V lost 4 bases, and 14 bases had no gene match. This CDR3 has 17 amino acids. The CDR3 here is CASSLPASSGGAGTQYF. CDR3 DNA: TGTGCCAGCAGCCTACCCGCGAGTAGCGGGGGGGCTGGGACCCAGTACTTC.

The table lists this clonotype with a count of one. The chain uses TRBV20-1 and TRBJ2-4; D uncertain. This CDR3 spans 12 amino acids. V lost 2 bases, J lost 7 bases, and 9 bases lay in between. Germline CDR1 is DFQATT and CDR2 is SNEGSKA (reference sequence). CDR3 sequence reads: CSARFSSNIQYF. CDR3 nucleotides: TGCAGTGCTAGATTTAGCAGCAACATTCAGTACTTC.

The J gene is TRBJ1-1, the V gene TRBV12-3 or TRBV12-4; no firm D call. This CDR3 is 15 amino acids long. V was shortened by 6 bases and J by 2 bases, with 16 bases between the two germline ends. The CDR3 sequence: CASSHDWQTNTEAFF. The CDR3, as DNA: TGTGCCAGCAGCCACGATTGGCAGACTAACACTGAAGCTTTCTTT.

The chain joins TRBV28 to TRBJ2-1; 10 bases are a match to TRBD2. CDR1 and CDR2 from the germline V gene are MDHEN and SYDVKM. V was clipped by 6 bases and J by 8 bases; unmatched bases: 10. This CDR3 spans 15 amino acids. CDR3 sequence (DNA): TGTGCCAGCAGGTCAGCGGGACTAGCGTTTTATGAGCAGTTCTTC. It translates to CASRSAGLAFYEQFF.

This clonotype was picked up one time. The J gene is TRBJ1-2, the V gene TRBV12-5; tentative D call: TRBD1 (6 bases). V was cut by 1 base and J by 2 bases, with 17 bases left in between. The CDR3 totals 17 residues. Germline loops: CDR1 LGHNT, CDR2 FRNRAP. The CDR3 DNA reads as TGTGCTAGTGGTTTGGAATCTACAGGGATCCTAAACTATGGCTACACCTTC. Protein: CASGLESTGILNYGYTF.

This rearrangement joins TRBV30 to TRBJ2-1; perhaps TRBD1 as D (5 bases). V lost 3 bases and J 7 bases, leaving 22 bases between the germline ends. CDR1 and CDR2 from the germline V gene are GTSNPN and SVGIG (reference sequence). This CDR3 is built from 16 residues. DNA for the CDR3: TGTGCCTGGAGAGCTGGCAGGGTGTACACTTTGAATGAGCAGTTCTTC. Translating it yields CAWRAGRVYTLNEQFF.

The V call is TRBV20-1, the J call TRBJ2-3; no clear D gene. Germline V gene data show CDR1 as DFQATT and CDR2 as SNEGSKA (reference sequence). V lost 2 bases and J 0 bases, leaving 9 bases between the germline ends. The CDR3 covers 14 residues. CDR3 nucleotides: TGCAGTGCTAGAATCATCACTAGCACAGATACGCAGTATTTT. This codes for CSARIITSTDTQYF.

V is TRBV20-1 and J is TRBJ1-5; D remains ambiguous. With 1 base removed from V and 2 bases from J, the gap between germline ends came to 9 bases. The CDR3 extends over 14 amino acids. CDR1 is DFQATT, CDR2 SNEGSKA, per germline (reference sequence). The CDR3: CSARGISGNQPQHF. CDR3 sequence (DNA): TGCAGTGCTAGAGGGATATCGGGCAATCAGCCCCAGCATTTT.

The chain is built from TRBV12-3 or TRBV12-4 and TRBJ1-5; D gene uncertain. The CDR3 is made up of 15 amino acids. Trimming took 8 bases from V and 0 from J, leaving 14 bases between them. DNA of the CDR3: TGTGCCAGCTCCCATCGGGGTAATAGCAATCAGCCCCAGCATTTT. It encodes CASSHRGNSNQPQHF.

This sequence joins TRBV20-1 and TRBJ1-2; 9 nucleotides agree with TRBD1. CDR1 is DFQATT and CDR2 is SNEGSKA in the germline V gene (reference sequence). The CDR3 runs to 15 residues. CDR3 coding DNA: TGCAGCTCAATCGGGACAGGGACATCCAACTATGGCTACACCTTC. Protein sequence: CSSIGTGTSNYGYTF.

This chain links TRBV7-9 with TRBJ2-3; the D gene is possibly TRBD1 (6 bases). CDR1 is SEHNR and CDR2 is FQNEAQ in the germline V gene (reference sequence). The CDR3 spans 14 residues. V lost 5 bases and J 2 bases, leaving 11 bases between the germline ends. CDR3 in amino acids: CASSRDTHTDTQYF. CDR3 nucleotide sequence: TGTGCCAGCAGCAGGGACACCCACACAGATACGCAGTATTTT.

The chain uses TRBV7-3 and TRBJ2-7, with D perhaps matching TRBD1 (5 bases). This CDR3 has 14 residues. CDR1 and CDR2 (germline): SGHTA, FQGTGA. The V end was cut by 1 base, the J end by 3 bases, with 10 bases between. The CDR3 DNA reads TGTGCCAGCAGCTTAAGGGGCGGCGGCTACGAGCAGTACTTC. Protein product: CASSLRGGGYEQYF.

The chain employs TRBV3-1 and TRBJ1-6, with D possibly being TRBD1 (5 bases). V was cut by 2 bases and J by 8 bases, with 10 bases left in between. The germline gives CDR1 LGHDT, CDR2 YNNKEL (reference sequence). CDR3 size: 14 residues. The CDR3 region is CASSQRQGHSPLHF. For the CDR3, the DNA is TGTGCCAGCAGCCAAAGGCAGGGACATTCACCCCTCCACTTT.

The genes are TRBV14 and TRBJ1-5, with D possibly being TRBD1 (6 bases). Germline-derived CDR1 and CDR2 are SGHDN and FVKESK. The CDR3 totals 15 residues. V was cut by 1 base and J by 2 bases, with 9 bases left in between. CDR3 sequence reads: CASSQAGVGNQPQHF. The CDR3 DNA reads TGTGCCAGCAGCCAAGCAGGGGTCGGCAATCAGCCCCAGCATTTT.

The genes are TRBV7-8 and TRBJ1-1, with D hard to call. Germline CDR1 SGHVS, CDR2 FQNEAQ. The ends were cut back, 5 bases at V and 1 base at J, with 8 bases in the middle. The CDR3 sequence is 13 residues long. The CDR3 loop reads CASSHAGNTEAFF. The CDR3 DNA reads as TGTGCCAGCAGCCACGCTGGGAACACTGAAGCTTTCTTT.

The chain links TRBV2 to TRBJ2-3, with D uncertain. The V gene lost 7 bases and the J gene lost 2 bases, with 7 bases spanning the gap. Germline CDR1 SNHLY, CDR2 FYNNEI. The CDR3 covers 12 residues. CDR3 nucleotide sequence: TGTGCCAGCAATATGTACACAGATACGCAGTATTTT. Translated: CASNMYTDTQYF.

The chain carries TRBV7-2 and TRBJ2-7; 8 nucleotides line up with TRBD1. The germline CDR1 and CDR2 sequences are SGHTA and FQGNSA. V lost 3 bases, J lost 6 bases, and 7 bases stayed unmatched. The CDR3 has 14 amino acids. CDR3 sequence: CASSFSAGTGEQYF. The CDR3 bases are TGTGCCAGCAGCTTTAGCGCGGGGACAGGCGAGCAGTACTTC. Together with reference TRBV7-2 and TRBJ2-7, the CDR3 gives the full variable domain: GAGVSQSPSNKVTEKGKDVELRCDPISGHTALYWYRQSLGQGLEFLIYFQGNSAPDKSGLPSDRFSAERTGGSVSTLTIQRTQQEDSAVYLCASSFSAGTGEQYFGPGTRLTVT.

This rearrangement joins TRBV24-1 to TRBJ1-6, with D unclear. V was cut by 5 bases and J by 4 bases, with 5 bases left in between. The CDR3 contains 13 residues. Germline lookup yields CDR1 KGHDR and CDR2 SFDVKD. The CDR3 nucleotides are TGTGCCACCAGTGCGAGATATAATTCACCCCTCCACTTT. Residues: CATSARYNSPLHF.

In this sample, this clonotype turned up a few times. The rearrangement joins TRBV29-1 to TRBJ2-7, with TRBD1 matching over 7 bases. V was pared by 3 bases and J by 2 bases, with 10 bases of the junction left unmatched. Germline CDR1 is SQVTM and CDR2 is ANQGSEA. The CDR3 has 15 residues. CDR3 nucleotides: TGCAGCGTTGAGGACCCGACAGGGCGCGCCTACGAGCAGTACTTC. Protein: CSVEDPTGRAYEQYF.

The V call is TRBV29-1, the J call TRBJ1-1; 10 bases are shared with TRBD1. The CDR3 is 13 amino acids. Trimming removed 7 bases from V and 4 bases from J; junction bases left unmatched: 6. Germline CDR1 is SQVTM and CDR2 is ANQGSEA. The CDR3 DNA reads TGCAGCGGGGACAGGGGCCGAGGCACTGAAGCTTTCTTT. It codes for CSGDRGRGTEAFF.

This rearrangement joins TRBV5-1 to TRBJ1-4; 8 bases are a match to TRBD1. This CDR3 region has 14 residues. Looked up from germline, CDR1 is SGHRS and CDR2 is YFSETQ. V lost 5 bases to trimming and J lost 8 bases; unmatched junction nucleotides: 8. The CDR3 here is CASSASPGGEKLFF. CDR3 in DNA: TGCGCCAGCAGTGCTAGTCCAGGGGGCGAAAAACTGTTTTTT.

This chain connects TRBV2 to TRBJ2-1; D ambiguous. The CDR3 length is 14 residues. Looked up from germline, CDR1 is SNHLY and CDR2 is FYNNEI. The V end lost 5 bases, the J end lost 10 bases, and 18 bases lay between the germline ends. CDR3 bases: TGTGCCAGCAGTCCTTCTAGATCCCCGAGCGAGCAGTTCTTC. Translating gives CASSPSRSPSEQFF.

The rearrangement joins TRBV5-4 to TRBJ1-2; D unresolved. This CDR3 comprises 13 residues. V was clipped by 0 bases and J by 2 bases, with 5 bases between them. CDR1 and CDR2 (germline): SGHNT, YYREEE (reference sequence). The chain's CDR3 is CASSLGSNYGYTF. CDR3 sequence (DNA): TGTGCCAGCAGCTTGGGTTCCAACTATGGCTACACCTTC.

The chain combines TRBV20-1 with TRBJ1-2, with a tentative D call TRBD1 (6 bases). V lost 1 base and J lost 6, with 33 bases in between. The V gene's germline CDR1 is DFQATT and CDR2 SNEGSKA (reference sequence). The CDR3 loop spans 20 amino acids. The CDR3 sequence is CSARVWPSKNNRASLNGYTF. In DNA form, the CDR3 reads TGCAGTGCTAGAGTATGGCCTTCCAAGAACAACAGGGCTTCACTTAATGGCTACACCTTC.

The chain recombines TRBV27 with TRBJ1-5; D not certain. Between the trimmed V and J ends, which lost 1 base and 7 bases, there was a span of 5 bases. CDR1 is MNHEY, CDR2 SMNVEV, per germline (reference sequence). The CDR3 is made up of 12 amino acids. The CDR3 protein is CASSLLGQPQHF. The CDR3 coding sequence is TGTGCCAGCAGTTTATTAGGGCAGCCCCAGCATTTT.